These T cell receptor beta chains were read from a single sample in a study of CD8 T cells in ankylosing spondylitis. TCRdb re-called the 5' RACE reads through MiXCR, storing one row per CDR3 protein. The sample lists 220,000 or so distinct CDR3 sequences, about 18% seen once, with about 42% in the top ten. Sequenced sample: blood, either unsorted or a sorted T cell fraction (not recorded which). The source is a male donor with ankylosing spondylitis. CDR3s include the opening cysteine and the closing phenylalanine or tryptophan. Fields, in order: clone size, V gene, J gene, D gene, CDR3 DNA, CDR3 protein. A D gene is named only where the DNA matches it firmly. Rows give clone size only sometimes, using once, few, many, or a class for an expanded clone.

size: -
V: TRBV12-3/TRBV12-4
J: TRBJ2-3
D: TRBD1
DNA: TGTGCCAGCAGGACAGGGGCAACTGAGTGGACAGATACGCAGTATTTT
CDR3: CASRTGATEWTDTQYF

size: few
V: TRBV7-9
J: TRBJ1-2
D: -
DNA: TGTGCCAGCAGCCCGATCCCGACAGGTCCGGGGTATGGCTACACCTTC
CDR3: CASSPIPTGPGYGYTF

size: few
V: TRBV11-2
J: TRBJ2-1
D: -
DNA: TGTGCCAGCAGCTTAGTAGGACCGAACAATGAGCAGTTCTTC
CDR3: CASSLVGPNNEQFF

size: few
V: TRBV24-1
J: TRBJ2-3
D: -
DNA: TGTGCCACCAGTGATTGGAGGACCAACACAGATACGCAGTATTTT
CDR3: CATSDWRTNTDTQYF

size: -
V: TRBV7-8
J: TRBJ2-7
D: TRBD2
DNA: TGTGCCAGCAGCTCCGGACTAGCGGGGTGGTACGAGCAGTACTTC
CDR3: CASSSGLAGWYEQYF

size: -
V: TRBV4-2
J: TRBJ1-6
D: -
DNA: TGTGCCAGCAGCCAAGATTTTGGGGGGTCGAATTCACCCCTCCACTTT
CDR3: CASSQDFGGSNSPLHF

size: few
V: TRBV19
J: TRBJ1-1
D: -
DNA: TGTGCCAGTCGCGGGGAGAACACTGAAGCTTTCTTT
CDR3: CASRGENTEAFF

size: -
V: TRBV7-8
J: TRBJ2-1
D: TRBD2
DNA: TGTGCCAGCAGCCTCACTAGCGATGAGCAGTTCTTC
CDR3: CASSLTSDEQFF

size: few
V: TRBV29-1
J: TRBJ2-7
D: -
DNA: TGCAGCGTTGATTCTGGGGCCTACGAGCAGTACTTC
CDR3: CSVDSGAYEQYF

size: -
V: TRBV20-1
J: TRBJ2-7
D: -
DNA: TGCAGTGCTAGCGGGGTGGGGCGCGGATACGAGCAGTACTTC
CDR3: CSASGVGRGYEQYF

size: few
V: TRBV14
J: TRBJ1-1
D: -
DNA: TGTGCCAGCAGCATGTTCGGAGGTGAAGCTTTCTTT
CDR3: CASSMFGGEAFF

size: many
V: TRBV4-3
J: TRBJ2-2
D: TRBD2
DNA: TGCGCCAGCAGCCAAGAATCGGGGGGAACCGGGGAGCTGTTTTTT
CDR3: CASSQESGGTGELFF

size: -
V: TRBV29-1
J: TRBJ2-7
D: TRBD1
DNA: TGCAGCGTGTTTACAGGGGGGAACCTATACGAGCAGTACTTC
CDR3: CSVFTGGNLYEQYF

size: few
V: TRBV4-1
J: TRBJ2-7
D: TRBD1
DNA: TGCGCCAGCAGCCAAGATCGAGGGACAGGGAACGAGCAGTACTTC
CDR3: CASSQDRGTGNEQYF

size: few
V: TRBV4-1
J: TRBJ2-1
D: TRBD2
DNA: TGCGCCAGCAGCCAAGATACCCTGGCTAGCGGACTACAGGCTGAGCAGTTCTTC
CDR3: CASSQDTLASGLQAEQFF

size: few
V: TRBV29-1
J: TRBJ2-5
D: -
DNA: TGCAGCGTTGAGATAGGGTACCAAGAGACCCAGTACTTC
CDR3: CSVEIGYQETQYF

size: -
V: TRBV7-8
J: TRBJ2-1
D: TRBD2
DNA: TGTGCCAGCAGCTTAGCCTATTCCGGGACTAGCGGGCTCAATGAGCAGTTCTTC
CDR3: CASSLAYSGTSGLNEQFF

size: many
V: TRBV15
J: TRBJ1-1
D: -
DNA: TGTGCCACCTCCCAAAGTGGCGACGTGCGTGTCACTGAAGCTTTCTTT
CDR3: CATSQSGDVRVTEAFF

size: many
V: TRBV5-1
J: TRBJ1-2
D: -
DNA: TGCGCCAGCAGCTTTACAGGGCATGGCTACACCTTC
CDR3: CASSFTGHGYTF

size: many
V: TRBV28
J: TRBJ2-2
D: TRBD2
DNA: TGTGCCAGCACCCAGATGGGGAGGGACACCGGGGAGCTGTTTTTT
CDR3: CASTQMGRDTGELFF

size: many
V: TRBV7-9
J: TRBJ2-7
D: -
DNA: TGTGCCAGCAGACCCACACAGGGTGCGGAGCAGTACTTC
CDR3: CASRPTQGAEQYF

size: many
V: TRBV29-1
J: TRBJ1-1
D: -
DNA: TGCAGCGTTGAAGAGGCGGTTGAAGCTTTCTTT
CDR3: CSVEEAVEAFF

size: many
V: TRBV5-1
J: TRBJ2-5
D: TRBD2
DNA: TGCGCCAGCAGCTGGACTAGCGGGGGGAACCTCCAAGAGACCCAGTACTTC
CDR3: CASSWTSGGNLQETQYF

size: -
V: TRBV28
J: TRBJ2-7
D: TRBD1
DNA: TGTGCCAGCAGTCGGACAGGGAGCTCCTACGAGCAGTACTTC
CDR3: CASSRTGSSYEQYF

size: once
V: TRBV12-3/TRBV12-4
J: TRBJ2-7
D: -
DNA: TGTGCCAGCAGTCCACGGGCCACCGGGCCCTCCTACGAGCAGTACTTC
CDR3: CASSPRATGPSYEQYF

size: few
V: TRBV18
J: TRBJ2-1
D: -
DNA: TGTGCCAGCTCACCAGGGGCGGGGAGCCTTGGGGAGCAGTTCTTC
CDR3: CASSPGAGSLGEQFF

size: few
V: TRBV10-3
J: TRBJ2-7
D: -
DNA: TGTGCCATCAGTGAGCCCGGTCGGGAGCAGTACTTC
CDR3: CAISEPGREQYF

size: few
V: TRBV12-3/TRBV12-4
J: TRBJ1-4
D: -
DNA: TGTGCCAGCAGTCCCCGGGCAGGCACGAATGAAAAACTGTTTTTT
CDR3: CASSPRAGTNEKLFF

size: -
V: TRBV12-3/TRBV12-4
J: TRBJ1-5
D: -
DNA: TGTGCCAGCAGTTTGTGGCACCCAAGCAATCAGCCCCAGCATTTT
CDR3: CASSLWHPSNQPQHF

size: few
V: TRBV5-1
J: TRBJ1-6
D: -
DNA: TGCGCCAGCAGCTTAGGCGACAGCGAAGGATATAATTCACCCCTCCACTTT
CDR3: CASSLGDSEGYNSPLHF

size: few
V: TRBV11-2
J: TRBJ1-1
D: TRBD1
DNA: TGTGCCAGCAGCTTAGATTGGGACAGGGGGACTGAAGCTTTCTTT
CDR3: CASSLDWDRGTEAFF

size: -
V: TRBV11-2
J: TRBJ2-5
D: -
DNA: TGTGCCAGCAGTTATCTAGAGGGGTCCGGGACCCAGTACTTC
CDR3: CASSYLEGSGTQYF

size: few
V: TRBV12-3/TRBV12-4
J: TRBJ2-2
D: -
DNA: TGTGCCAGCAGACCTCGGACGGGGCAAACCGGGGAGCTGTTTTTT
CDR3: CASRPRTGQTGELFF

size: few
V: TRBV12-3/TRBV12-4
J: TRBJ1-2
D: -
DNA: TGTGCCAGCAGTTTCCTCCGCGGGGGGTCGGGCGGCTACACCTTC
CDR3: CASSFLRGGSGGYTF

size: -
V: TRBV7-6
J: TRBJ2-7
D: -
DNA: TGTGCCAGCAGCCCTGCTCCGTGGGACGAGCAGTACTTC
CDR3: CASSPAPWDEQYF

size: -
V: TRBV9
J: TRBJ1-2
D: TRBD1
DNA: TGTGCCAGCTCTCCCGAGACAGGGGGCGTCTATGGCTACACCTTC
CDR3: CASSPETGGVYGYTF

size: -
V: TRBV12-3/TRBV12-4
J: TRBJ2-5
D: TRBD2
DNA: TGTGCCTGCCAGGGCGGGGGTGAGACCCAGTACTTC
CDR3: CACQGGGETQYF

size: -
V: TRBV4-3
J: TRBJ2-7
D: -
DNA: TGCGCCAGCAGCCAACGGACAGACCCACTCTACGAGCAGTACTTC
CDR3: CASSQRTDPLYEQYF

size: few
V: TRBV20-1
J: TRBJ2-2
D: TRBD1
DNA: TGCAGTGCTAGAGACCTCGACAGGGTGAACACCGGGGAGCTGTTTTTT
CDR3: CSARDLDRVNTGELFF

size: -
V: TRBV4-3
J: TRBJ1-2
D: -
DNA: TGCGCCAGCAGCCATCAACTTCCCGCTCCCCATGGCTACACCTTC
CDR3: CASSHQLPAPHGYTF

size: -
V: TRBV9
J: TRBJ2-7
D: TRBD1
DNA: TGTGCCAGCAAGGCACAGGGGGCTTTCTACGAGCAGTACTTC
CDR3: CASKAQGAFYEQYF

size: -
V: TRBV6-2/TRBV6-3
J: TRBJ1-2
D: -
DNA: TGTGCCAGCAGTTACTCCGGGCAGGTATCGAGGTACATCTATGGCTACACCTTC
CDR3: CASSYSGQVSRYIYGYTF

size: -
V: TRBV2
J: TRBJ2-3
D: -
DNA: TGTGCCAGCGGGGGGGCAAGCACAGATACGCAGTATTTT
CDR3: CASGGASTDTQYF

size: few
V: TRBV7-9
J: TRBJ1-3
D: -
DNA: TGTGCCAGCAGCTTGTATGACACCATATATTTT
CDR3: CASSLYDTIYF

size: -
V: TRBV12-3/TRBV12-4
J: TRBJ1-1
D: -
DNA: TGTGCCAGCAGTTTCAGGGGTAACACTGAAGCTTTCTTT
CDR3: CASSFRGNTEAFF

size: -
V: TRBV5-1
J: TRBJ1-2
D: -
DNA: TGCGCCAGCAGCTTGGACCAGAACTATGGCTACACCTTC
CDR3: CASSLDQNYGYTF

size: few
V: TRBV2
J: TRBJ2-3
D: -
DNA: TGTGCCAGCAGTGAACTCATACAGCGGAGCACAGATACGCAGTATTTT
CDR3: CASSELIQRSTDTQYF

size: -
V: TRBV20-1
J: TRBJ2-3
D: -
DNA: TGCAGTGCTAGCGGGACGTTCCCAGATACGCAGTATTTT
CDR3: CSASGTFPDTQYF

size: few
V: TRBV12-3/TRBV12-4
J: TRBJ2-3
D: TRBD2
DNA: TGTACCTGCAGCTCAGGGACTAGCGGGAGGGCGAGCACAGATACGCAGTATTTT
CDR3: CTCSSGTSGRASTDTQYF